The 7 T cell receptor beta chains below all came from one sample that was sequenced in a study of T cells in Graves' hyperthyroidism and ophthalmopathy. RNA transcripts yielded amplified TCR beta CDR3 regions. First-round RT-PCR with HTBI primers amplified the TCR CDR3 region. TCRdb recomputed calls from the multiplex PCR reads with MiXCR, one row per CDR3 protein. The repertoire holds over 450,000 distinct CDR3 sequences, approximately 15% seen once, with roughly 17% in the top ten. Sequenced material: blood. These receptors were obtained from a young woman with Graves' hyperthyroidism.

This clonotype is a singleton in its sample. This chain joins TRBV7-2 and TRBJ1-5; 7 bases align to TRBD1. The CDR3 contains 14 residues. Germline values: CDR1 SGHTA, CDR2 FQGNSA. Unmatched junction bases numbered 6, after V lost 3 bases and J lost 7 bases. CDR3 in amino acids: CASSLGRQGQPQHF. CDR3 sequence (DNA): TGTGCCAGCAGCTTGGGGAGACAGGGCCAGCCCCAGCATTTT.

This clonotype showed up many times. This chain uses TRBV2 with TRBJ1-1; 8 positions match TRBD1. Germline V CDR1 and CDR2: SNHLY, FYNNEI. The CDR3 runs 11 residues. The V and J ends lost 4 bases and 10 bases, in that order; junction bases with no gene match: 2. The CDR3 sequence: CASSADRGAFF. The DNA for the CDR3 is TGTGCCAGCAGTGCTGACAGGGGAGCTTTCTTT. Full variable domain (outside the CDR3, taken from reference TRBV2 and TRBJ1-1): EPEVTQTPSHQVTQMGQEVILRCVPISNHLYFYWYRQILGQKVEFLVSFYNNEISEKSEIFDDQFSVERPDGSNFTLKIRSTKLEDSAMYFCASSADRGAFFGQGTRLTVV.

This clonotype was detected many times. The chain links TRBV30 to TRBJ1-5; D call uncertain. This CDR3 comprises 13 residues. Trimming left V 1 base short and J 1 base short, with 5 bases between. CDR1 is GTSNPN, CDR2 SVGIG, per germline (reference sequence). CDR3 protein: CAWSAESNQPQHF. CDR3 bases: TGTGCCTGGAGTGCCGAGAGCAATCAGCCCCAGCATTTT.

This rearrangement joins TRBV24-1 to TRBJ2-1; 9 bases are shared with TRBD1. Germline V lookup: CDR1 KGHDR, CDR2 SFDVKD. The CDR3 is 15 residues long. V was pared by 5 bases and J by 4 bases, with 5 bases of the junction left unmatched. The CDR3 bases are TGTGCCACCAGTGTTGGGGGACAGGGATACAATGAGCAGTTCTTC. Translated: CATSVGGQGYNEQFF.

This clonotype has at least ten counts. CDR3 sequence: CATSRDGRGRGQTNEQFF. Written as DNA, the CDR3 is TGTGCCACCAGCAGAGATGGTCGGGGGCGAGGGCAAACCAATGAGCAGTTCTTC. The rearrangement uses TRBV15 and TRBJ2-1; either TRBD1 or TRBD2 may supply D (6 bases each). Looked up from germline, CDR1 is LNHNV and CDR2 is YYDKDF (reference sequence). This CDR3 is built from 18 residues. The V gene lost 0 bases and the J gene lost 6 bases, with 21 bases spanning the gap.

This CDR3 is CASRLLGTDTQYF. CDR3 DNA: TGTGCCAGTAGACTCCTCGGCACAGATACGCAGTATTTT. The V and J genes are TRBV19 and TRBJ2-3; D unclear. Germline CDR1 LNHDA, CDR2 SQIVND (reference sequence). The CDR3 contains 13 residues. V was cut by 6 bases and J by 1 base, with 8 bases left in between.

To note about this clonotype: This may be a read error, as it is one base from a much larger clone. The chain couples TRBV12-3 or TRBV12-4 to TRBJ1-1; D gene uncertain. This CDR3 comprises 15 residues. V was trimmed by 7 bases and J by 0 bases, leaving 15 bases between them. This CDR3 is CASTLYGQMNTEAFF. CDR3 coding DNA: TGTGCCAGCACTTTGTATGGCCAGATGAACACTGAAGCTTTCTTT.